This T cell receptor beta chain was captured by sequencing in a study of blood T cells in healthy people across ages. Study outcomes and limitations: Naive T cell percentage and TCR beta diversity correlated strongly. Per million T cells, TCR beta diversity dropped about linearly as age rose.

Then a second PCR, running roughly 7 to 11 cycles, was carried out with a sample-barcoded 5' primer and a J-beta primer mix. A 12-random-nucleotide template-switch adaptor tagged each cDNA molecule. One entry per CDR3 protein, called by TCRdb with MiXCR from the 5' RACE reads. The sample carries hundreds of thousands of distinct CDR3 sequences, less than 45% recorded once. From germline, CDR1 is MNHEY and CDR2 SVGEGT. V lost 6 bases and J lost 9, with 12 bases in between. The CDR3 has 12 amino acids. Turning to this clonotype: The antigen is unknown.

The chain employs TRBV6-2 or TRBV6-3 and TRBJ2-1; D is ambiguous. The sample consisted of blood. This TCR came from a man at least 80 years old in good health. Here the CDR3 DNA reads TGTGCCAGCAGCTTTGATACAACTGAGCAGTTCTTC. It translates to CASSFDTTEQFF.